The sequence of this T cell receptor (beta chain) was determined in a study of CD8+ T cells in alopecia areata. At the level of the study: Among treated patients, oral tofacitinib was administered at 5 to 10 mg twice daily.

Germline CDR1 is MNHEY and CDR2 is SMNVEV (reference sequence). CDR3 length: 15 amino acids. Once RNA had been extracted, it was reverse transcribed into cDNA to act as the sequencing template. Sequencing used immunoSEQ multiplex PCR; TCRdb keeps in-frame clones, though not all of them. The table has about 150,000 clones, approximately 53% seen once. As concerns this clone: A junction end diverges from the germline sequence, so it may reflect a read error.

Individuals with alopecia areata gave both lesional scalp punch biopsies and peripheral blood for collection. Sequenced material: CD8+ T cells sorted from blood, taken at week 0. This TCR was sampled from a human donor with alopecia areata. The rearrangement joins TRBV27 to TRBJ1-2; tentative D call: TRBD1 (6 bases). The CDR3 protein is CASSSSEDRFYSYTF. The CDR3 DNA reads TGTGCCAGCAGCAGTTCTGAAGACAGGTTCTATAGCTACACCTTC.